This TCR beta chain was captured by sequencing in a study of blood T cell repertoires in COVID-19. The germline V and J ends were trimmed by 3 bases and 4 bases, with 15 bases remaining between them. This CDR3 comprises 14 residues. CDR1 and CDR2 (germline): SQVTM, ANQGSEA. Data came from immunoSEQ multiplex PCR; TCRdb stores just in-frame clones and leaves some out. Here the sample spans about 180,000 clones, 70% to 90% being singletons. This sequence joins TRBV29-1 and TRBJ1-1; D possibly corresponds to TRBD1 (5 bases). The material sequenced was peripheral blood. The receptor's source is a human donor with active or convalescent COVID-19. The donor label of this sample is uncertain. Here the CDR3 DNA reads TGCAGCGTTGACTTGGGCAGGGTGGGCACTGAAGCTTTCTTT. Encoded protein: CSVDLGRVGTEAFF.